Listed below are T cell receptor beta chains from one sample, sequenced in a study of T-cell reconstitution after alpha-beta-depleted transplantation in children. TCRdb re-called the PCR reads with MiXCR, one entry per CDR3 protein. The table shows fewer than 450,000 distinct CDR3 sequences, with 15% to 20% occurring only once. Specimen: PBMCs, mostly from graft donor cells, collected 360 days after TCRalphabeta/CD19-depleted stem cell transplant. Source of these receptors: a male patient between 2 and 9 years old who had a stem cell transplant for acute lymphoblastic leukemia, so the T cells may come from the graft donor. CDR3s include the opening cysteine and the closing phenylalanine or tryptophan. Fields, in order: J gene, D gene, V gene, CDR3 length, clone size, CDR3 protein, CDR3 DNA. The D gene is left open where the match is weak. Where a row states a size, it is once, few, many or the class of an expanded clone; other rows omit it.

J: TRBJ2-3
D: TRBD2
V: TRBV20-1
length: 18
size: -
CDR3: CSATHWGGVPSAPDTQYF
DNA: TGCAGTGCTACGCACTGGGGAGGGGTCCCCTCAGCACCAGATACGCAGTATTTT

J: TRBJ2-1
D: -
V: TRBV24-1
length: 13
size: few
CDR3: CATSDPGHNEQFF
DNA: TGTGCCACCAGTGACCCGGGACACAATGAGCAGTTCTTC

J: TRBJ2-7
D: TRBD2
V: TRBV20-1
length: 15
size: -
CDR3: CRTGLAGPKWYEQYF
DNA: TGCAGGACCGGACTAGCGGGGCCGAAATGGTACGAGCAGTACTTC

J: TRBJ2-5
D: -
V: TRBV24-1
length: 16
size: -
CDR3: CATSDFRGVSEETQYF
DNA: TGTGCCACCAGTGATTTCCGGGGAGTCAGCGAAGAGACCCAGTACTTC

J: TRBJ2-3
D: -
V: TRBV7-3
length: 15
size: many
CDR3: CASSLSGIRTDTQYF
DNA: TGTGCCAGCAGCTTATCAGGGATCCGCACAGATACGCAGTATTTT

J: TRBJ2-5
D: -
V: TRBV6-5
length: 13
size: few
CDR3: CASSYGGPETQYF
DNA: TGTGCCAGCAGTTACGGGGGTCCAGAGACCCAGTACTTC

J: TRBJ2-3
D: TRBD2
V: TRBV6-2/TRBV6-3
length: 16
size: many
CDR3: CASSYSPAGGTDTQYF
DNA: TGTGCCAGCAGTTACTCTCCAGCGGGAGGCACAGATACGCAGTATTTT

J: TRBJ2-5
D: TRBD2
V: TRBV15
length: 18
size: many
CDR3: CATSRAPGLAGLQETQYF
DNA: TGTGCCACCAGCAGGGCGCCGGGACTAGCGGGCTTACAAGAGACCCAGTACTTC

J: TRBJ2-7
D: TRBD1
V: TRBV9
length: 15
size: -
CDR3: CASSVDGTGFYEQYF
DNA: TGTGCCAGCAGCGTAGACGGGACAGGGTTCTACGAGCAGTACTTC

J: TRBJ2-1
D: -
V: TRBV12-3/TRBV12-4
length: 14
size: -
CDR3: CASSLLAQGHEQFF
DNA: TGTGCCAGCAGTTTATTGGCACAGGGACATGAGCAGTTCTTC

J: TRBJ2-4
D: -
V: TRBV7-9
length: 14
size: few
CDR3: CASSSDVSGNIQYF
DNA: TGTGCCAGCAGCTCGGACGTGTCCGGGAACATTCAGTACTTC

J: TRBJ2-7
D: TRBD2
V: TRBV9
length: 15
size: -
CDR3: CASSVSSGISYEQYF
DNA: TGTGCCAGCAGCGTTTCTAGCGGGATCTCCTACGAGCAGTACTTC

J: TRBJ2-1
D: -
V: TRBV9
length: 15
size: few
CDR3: CASSVGSDGQYEQFF
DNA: TGTGCCAGCAGCGTAGGCTCGGACGGTCAATATGAGCAGTTCTTC

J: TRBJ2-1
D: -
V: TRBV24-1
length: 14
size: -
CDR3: CATSVGVSYNEQFF
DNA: TGTGCCACCAGTGTGGGGGTTTCCTACAATGAGCAGTTCTTC

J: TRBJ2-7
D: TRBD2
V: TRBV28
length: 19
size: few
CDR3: CAGPVGGIYLRSIIYEQYF
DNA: TGTGCCGGACCGGTCGGGGGGATATATTTGAGGTCGATTATCTACGAGCAGTACTTC

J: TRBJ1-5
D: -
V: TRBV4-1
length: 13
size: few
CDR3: CASSQAGDHPQHF
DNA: TGCGCCAGCAGCCAGGCAGGGGATCATCCCCAGCATTTT

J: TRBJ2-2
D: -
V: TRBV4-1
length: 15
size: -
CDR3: CASSRVDGATGELFF
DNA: TGCGCCAGCAGCCGAGTAGATGGGGCTACCGGGGAGCTGTTTTTT

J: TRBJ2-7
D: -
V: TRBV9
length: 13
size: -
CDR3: CASSVDWSREQYF
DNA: TGTGCCAGCAGCGTAGACTGGTCCCGCGAGCAGTACTTC

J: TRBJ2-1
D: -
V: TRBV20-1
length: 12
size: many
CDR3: CSASILANEQFF
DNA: TGCAGTGCTAGTATCCTCGCTAATGAGCAGTTCTTC

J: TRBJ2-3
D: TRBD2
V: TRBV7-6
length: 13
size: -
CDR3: CASSPGTRPRQYF
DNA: TGTGCCAGCAGCCCCGGGACTAGGCCGAGGCAGTATTTT

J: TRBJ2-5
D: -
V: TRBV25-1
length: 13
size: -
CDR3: CASGPASAETQYF
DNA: TGTGCCAGCGGTCCGGCTAGCGCGGAGACCCAGTACTTC

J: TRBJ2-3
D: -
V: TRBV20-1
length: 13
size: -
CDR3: CSAVGGSTDTQYF
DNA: TGCAGTGCGGTAGGAGGGAGCACAGATACGCAGTATTTT

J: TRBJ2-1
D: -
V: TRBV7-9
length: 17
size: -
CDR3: CASSLGVGPSSYNEQFF
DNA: TGTGCCAGCAGCTTAGGGGTGGGCCCCAGCTCCTACAATGAGCAGTTCTTC

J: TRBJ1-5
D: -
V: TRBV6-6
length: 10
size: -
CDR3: CASGDQPQHF
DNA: TGTGCCAGCGGGGATCAGCCCCAGCATTTT

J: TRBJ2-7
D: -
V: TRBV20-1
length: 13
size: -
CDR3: CSARRGTTYEQYF
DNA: TGCAGTGCTAGAAGGGGGACTACCTACGAGCAGTACTTC